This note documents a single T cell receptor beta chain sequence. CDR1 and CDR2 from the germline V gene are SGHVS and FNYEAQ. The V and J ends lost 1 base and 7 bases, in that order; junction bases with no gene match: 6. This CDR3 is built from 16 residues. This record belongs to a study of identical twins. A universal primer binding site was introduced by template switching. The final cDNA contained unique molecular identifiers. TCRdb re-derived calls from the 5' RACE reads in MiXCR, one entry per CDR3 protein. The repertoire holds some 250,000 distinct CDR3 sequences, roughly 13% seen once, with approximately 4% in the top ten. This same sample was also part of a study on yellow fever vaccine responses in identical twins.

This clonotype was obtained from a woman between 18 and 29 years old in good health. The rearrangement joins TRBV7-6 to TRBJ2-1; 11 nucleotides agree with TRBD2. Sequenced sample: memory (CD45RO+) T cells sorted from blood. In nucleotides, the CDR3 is TGTGCCAGCAGCTTAGGTAGCGGGGGGGTTAAAAATGAGCAGTTCTTC. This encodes CASSLGSGGVKNEQFF.